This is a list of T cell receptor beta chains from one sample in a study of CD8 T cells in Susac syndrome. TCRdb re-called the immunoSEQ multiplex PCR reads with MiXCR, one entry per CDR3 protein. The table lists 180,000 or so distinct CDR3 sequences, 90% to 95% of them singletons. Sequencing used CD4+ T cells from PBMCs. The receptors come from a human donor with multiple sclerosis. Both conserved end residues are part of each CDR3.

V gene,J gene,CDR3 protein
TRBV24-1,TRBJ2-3,CATSDTSEAGDTQYF
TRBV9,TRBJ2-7,CASSVEYAGEQYF
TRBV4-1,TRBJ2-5,CASSQDGTGSGETQYF
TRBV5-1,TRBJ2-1,CASSLRQEQFF
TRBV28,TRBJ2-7,CASSPFIEQYF
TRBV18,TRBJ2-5,CASSPLSGASQETQYF
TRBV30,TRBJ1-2,CAWTGTGASGYTF
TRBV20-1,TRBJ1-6,CSARSGLSSYNSPLHF
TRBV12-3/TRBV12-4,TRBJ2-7,CASSRGETYEQYF
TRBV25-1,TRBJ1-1,CASSGPGGGAEAFF
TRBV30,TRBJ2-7,CAWDTGTGNYEQYF
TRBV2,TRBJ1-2,CASSNSGGAWGYTF
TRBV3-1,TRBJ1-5,CASSQDFLVSQPQHF
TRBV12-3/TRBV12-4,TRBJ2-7,CASSWEGEQYF
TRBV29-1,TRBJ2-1,CSGIRGTGGNEQFF
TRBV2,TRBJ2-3,CASSDRAYSTDTQYF